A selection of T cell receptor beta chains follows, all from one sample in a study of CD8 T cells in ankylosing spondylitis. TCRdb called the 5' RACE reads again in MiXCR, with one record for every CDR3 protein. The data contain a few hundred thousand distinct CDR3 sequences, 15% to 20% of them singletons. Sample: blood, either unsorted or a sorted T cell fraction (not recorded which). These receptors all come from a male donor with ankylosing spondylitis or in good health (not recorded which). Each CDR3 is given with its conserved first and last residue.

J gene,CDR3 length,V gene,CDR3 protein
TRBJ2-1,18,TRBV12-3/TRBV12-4,CASSLVPTGTGETNEQFF
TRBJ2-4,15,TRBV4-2,CASSQLTGEENIQYF
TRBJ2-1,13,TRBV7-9,CASSLSGSGEQFF
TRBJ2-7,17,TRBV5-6,CASSPIGTGEKPYEQYF
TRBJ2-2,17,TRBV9,CASSRRFGTGEGGELFF
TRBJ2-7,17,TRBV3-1,CASSQGTGGVNDYEQYF
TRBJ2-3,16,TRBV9,CASSPSGPSSTDTQYF
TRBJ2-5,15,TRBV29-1,CSVIGPGAGWETQYF
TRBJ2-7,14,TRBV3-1,CASSQDGSTYEQYF
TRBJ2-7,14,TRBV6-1,CASSWGPNSYEQYF
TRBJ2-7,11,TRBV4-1,CASSHLGEQYF
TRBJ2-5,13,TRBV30,CAWNVGGGETQYF
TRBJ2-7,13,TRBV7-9,CASSYLDYYEQYF
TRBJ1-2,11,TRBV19,CASRQLGGYTF
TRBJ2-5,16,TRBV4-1,CASSQELAGAQETQYF
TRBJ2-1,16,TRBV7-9,CASSSNRGQNYNEQFF
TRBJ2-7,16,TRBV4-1,CASSQEWAGGYGEQYF
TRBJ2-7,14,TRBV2,CASTEWGSSYEQYF
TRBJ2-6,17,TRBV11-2,CASSLMTGPSGANVLTF
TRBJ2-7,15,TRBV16,CASSQWLAGSYEQYF
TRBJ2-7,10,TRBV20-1,CSAHKYEQYF
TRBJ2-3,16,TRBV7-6,CASSSGQGIGADTQYF
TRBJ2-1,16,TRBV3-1,CASSQDWAGPYNEQFF
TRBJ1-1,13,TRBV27,CASSLGTASEAFF
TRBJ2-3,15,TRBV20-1,CSARTLAGPTDTQYF
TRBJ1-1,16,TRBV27,CASSLDQGQKNTEAFF
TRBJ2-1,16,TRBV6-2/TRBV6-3,CASSPYADWGLGEQFF
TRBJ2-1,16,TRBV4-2,CASSQEETSGFDEQFF
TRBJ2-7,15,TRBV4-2,CASSQGLRPSYEQYF
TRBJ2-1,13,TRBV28,CASSLGRGYEQFF
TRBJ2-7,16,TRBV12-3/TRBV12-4,CASSPTDRAGPYEQYF
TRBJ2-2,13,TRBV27,CASQGTGNGELFF
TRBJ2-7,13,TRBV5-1,CASSTRTGNEQYF
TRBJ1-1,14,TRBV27,CASSPAPMNTEAFF
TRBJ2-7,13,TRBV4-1,CASSQEAGGEQYF
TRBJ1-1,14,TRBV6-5,CASSYSAGAPEAFF
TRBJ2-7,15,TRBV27,CASARLSSSLVEQYF
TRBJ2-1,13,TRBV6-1,CASRVGSYNEQFF
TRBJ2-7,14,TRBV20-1,CSVSASGSSYEQYF